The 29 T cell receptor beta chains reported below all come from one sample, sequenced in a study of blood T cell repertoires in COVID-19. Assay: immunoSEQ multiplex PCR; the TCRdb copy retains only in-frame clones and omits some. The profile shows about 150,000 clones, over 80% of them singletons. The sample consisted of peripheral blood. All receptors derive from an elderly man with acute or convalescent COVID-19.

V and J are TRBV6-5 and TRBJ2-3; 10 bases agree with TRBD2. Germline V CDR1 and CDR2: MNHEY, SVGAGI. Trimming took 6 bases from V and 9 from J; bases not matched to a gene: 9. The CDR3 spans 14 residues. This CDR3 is CASSLSSGGETQYF. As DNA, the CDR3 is TGTGCCAGCAGCCTCTCAAGCGGGGGGGAAACGCAGTATTTT.

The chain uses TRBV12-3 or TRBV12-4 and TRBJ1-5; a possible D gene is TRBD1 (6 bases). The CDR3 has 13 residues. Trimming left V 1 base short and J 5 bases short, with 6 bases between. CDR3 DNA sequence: TGTGCCAGCAGTTTAGGGGGGCATCAGCCCCAGCATTTT. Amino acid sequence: CASSLGGHQPQHF.

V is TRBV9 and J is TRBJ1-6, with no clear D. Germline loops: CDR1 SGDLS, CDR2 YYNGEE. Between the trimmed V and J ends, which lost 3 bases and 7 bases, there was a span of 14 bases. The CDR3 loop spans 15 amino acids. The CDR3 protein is CASSAVGRGNSPLHF. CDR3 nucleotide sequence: TGTGCCAGCAGCGCAGTGGGCCGGGGAAATTCACCCCTCCACTTT.

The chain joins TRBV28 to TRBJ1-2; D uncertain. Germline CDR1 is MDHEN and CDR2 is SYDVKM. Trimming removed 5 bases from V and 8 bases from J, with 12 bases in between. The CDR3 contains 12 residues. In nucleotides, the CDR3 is TGTGCCAGCAGTCAGTGGCCCGGGGGCTACACCTTC. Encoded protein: CASSQWPGGYTF.

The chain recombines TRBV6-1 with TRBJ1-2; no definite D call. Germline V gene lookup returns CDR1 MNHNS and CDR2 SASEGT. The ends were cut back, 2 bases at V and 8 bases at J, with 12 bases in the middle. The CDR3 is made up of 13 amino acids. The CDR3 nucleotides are TGTGCCAGCAGTGAACTTGCGTCGGGGGGCTACACCTTC. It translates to CASSELASGGYTF.

The CDR3 sequence: CASSRRQGSSTEAFF. The DNA of the CDR3 is TGTGCCAGCAGCCGAAGACAGGGGTCTAGCACTGAAGCTTTCTTT. The chain links TRBV3-1 (or the pseudogene TRBV3-2) to TRBJ1-1, with 8 positions matching TRBD1. This CDR3 contains 15 residues. The germline gives CDR1 LGHDT, CDR2 YNNKEL (reference sequence). With 4 bases clipped from V and 4 bases from J, the junction kept 8 bases outside the gene matches.

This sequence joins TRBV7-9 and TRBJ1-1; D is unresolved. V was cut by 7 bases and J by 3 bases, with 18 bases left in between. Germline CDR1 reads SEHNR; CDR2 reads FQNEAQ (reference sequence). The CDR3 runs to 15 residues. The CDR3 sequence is CASTSGPGSYTEAFF. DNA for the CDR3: TGTGCCAGCACCTCAGGTCCGGGATCTTACACTGAAGCTTTCTTT.

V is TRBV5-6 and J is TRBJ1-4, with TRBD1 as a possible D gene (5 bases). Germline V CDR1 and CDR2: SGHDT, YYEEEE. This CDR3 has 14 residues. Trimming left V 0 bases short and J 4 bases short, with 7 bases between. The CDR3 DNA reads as TGTGCCAGCAGCTTGGGACAGTTTAATGAAAAACTGTTTTTT. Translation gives CASSLGQFNEKLFF. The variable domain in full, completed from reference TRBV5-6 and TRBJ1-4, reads DAGVTQSPTHLIKTRGQQVTLRCSPKSGHDTVSWYQQALGQGPQFIFQYYEEEERQRGNFPDRFSGHQFPNYSSELNVNALLLGDSALYLCASSLGQFNEKLFFGSGTQLSVL.

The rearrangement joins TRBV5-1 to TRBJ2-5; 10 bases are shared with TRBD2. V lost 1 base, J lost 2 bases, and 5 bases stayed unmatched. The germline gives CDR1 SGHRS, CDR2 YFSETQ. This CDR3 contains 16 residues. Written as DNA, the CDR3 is TGCGCCAGCAGCTTGCCTAGCGGGGGAGGACAAGAGACCCAGTACTTC. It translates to CASSLPSGGGQETQYF.

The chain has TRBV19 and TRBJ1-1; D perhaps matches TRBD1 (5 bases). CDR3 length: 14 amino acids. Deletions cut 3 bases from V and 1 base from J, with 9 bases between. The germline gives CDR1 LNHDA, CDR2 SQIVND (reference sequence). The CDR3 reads CASSMGLPNTEAFF. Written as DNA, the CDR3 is TGTGCCAGTAGTATGGGACTACCGAACACTGAAGCTTTCTTT.

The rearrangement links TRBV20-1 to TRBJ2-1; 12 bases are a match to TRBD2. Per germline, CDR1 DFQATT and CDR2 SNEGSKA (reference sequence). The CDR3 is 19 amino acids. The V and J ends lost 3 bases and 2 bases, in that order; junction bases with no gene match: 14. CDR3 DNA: TGCAGTGCTAGTTCCACACTAGCGGGGGGCCTTTTCCCCTACAATGAGCAGTTCTTC. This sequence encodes CSASSTLAGGLFPYNEQFF.

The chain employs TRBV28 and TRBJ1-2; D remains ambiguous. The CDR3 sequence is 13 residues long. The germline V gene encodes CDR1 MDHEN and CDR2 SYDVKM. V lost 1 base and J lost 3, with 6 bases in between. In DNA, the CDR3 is TGTGCCAGCAGTTTATCCGGGGACTATGGCTACACCTTC. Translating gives CASSLSGDYGYTF.

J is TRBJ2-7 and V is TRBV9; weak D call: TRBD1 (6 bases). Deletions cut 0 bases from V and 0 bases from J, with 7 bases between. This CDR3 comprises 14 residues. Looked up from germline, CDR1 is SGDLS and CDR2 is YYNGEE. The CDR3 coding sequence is TGTGCCAGCAGCGTAGAAGGGGGCTCCTACGAGCAGTACTTC. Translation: CASSVEGGSYEQYF.

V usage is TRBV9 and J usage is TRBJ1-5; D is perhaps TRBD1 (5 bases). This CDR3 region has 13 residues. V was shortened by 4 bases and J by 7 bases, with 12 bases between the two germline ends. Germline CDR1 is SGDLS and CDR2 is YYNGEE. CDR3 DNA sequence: TGTGCCAGCAGCCAGGGCGCGAGGCAGCCCCAGCATTTT. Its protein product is CASSQGARQPQHF.

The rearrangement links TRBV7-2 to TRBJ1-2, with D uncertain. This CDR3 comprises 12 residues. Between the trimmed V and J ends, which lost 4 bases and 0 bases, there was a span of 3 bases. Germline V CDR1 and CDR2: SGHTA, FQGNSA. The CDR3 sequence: CASSSSNYGYTF. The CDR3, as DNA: TGTGCCAGCAGCTCATCTAACTATGGCTACACCTTC.

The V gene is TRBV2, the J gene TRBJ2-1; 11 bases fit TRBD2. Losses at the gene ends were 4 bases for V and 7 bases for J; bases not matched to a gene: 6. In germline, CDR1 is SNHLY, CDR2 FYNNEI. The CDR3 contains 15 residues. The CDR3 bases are TGTGCCAGCAGTGCGCTAGCGGGAGGTGGGAATGAGCAGTTCTTC. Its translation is CASSALAGGGNEQFF.

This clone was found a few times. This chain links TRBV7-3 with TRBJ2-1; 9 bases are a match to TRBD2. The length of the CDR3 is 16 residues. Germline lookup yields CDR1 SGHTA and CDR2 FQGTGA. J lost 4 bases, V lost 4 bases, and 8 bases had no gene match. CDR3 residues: CASSSDSGSAYNEQFF. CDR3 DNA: TGTGCCAGCAGCTCCGATAGCGGGAGTGCTTACAATGAGCAGTTCTTC.

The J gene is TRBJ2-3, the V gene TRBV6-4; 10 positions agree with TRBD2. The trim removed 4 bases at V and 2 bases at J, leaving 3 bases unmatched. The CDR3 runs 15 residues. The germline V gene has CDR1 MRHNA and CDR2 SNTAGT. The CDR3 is CASSVSGGNTDTQYF. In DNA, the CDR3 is TGTGCCAGCAGTGTTAGCGGGGGGAACACAGATACGCAGTATTTT.

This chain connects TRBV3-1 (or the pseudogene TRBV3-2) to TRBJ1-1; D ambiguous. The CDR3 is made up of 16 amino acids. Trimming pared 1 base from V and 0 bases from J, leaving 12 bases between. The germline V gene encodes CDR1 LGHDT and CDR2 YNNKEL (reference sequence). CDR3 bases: TGTGCCAGCAGCCAAGCGGGAAGCGTTATGAACACTGAAGCTTTCTTT. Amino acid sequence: CASSQAGSVMNTEAFF.

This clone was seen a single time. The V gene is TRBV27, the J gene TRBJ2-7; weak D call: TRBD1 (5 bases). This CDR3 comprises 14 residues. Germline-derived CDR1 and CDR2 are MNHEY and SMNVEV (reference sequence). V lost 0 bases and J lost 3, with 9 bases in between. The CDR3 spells CASSLSLTDYEQYF. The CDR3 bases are TGTGCCAGCAGTTTATCACTGACAGACTACGAGCAGTACTTC.

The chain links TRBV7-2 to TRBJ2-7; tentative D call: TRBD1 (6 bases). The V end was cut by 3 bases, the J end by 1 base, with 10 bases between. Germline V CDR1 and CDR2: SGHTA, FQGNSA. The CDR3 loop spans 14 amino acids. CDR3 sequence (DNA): TGTGCCAGCAGCTTCGACAGGTCATCCTACGAGCAGTACTTC. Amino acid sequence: CASSFDRSSYEQYF. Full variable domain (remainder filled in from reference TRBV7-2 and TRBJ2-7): GAGVSQSPSNKVTEKGKDVELRCDPISGHTALYWYRQSLGQGLEFLIYFQGNSAPDKSGLPSDRFSAERTGGSVSTLTIQRTQQEDSAVYLCASSFDRSSYEQYFGPGTRLTVT.

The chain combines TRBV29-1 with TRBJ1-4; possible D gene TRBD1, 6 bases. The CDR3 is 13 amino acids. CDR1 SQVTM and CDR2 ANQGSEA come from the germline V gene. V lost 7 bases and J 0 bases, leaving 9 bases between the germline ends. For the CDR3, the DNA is TGCAGCGGCTGGACAGCAACTAATGAAAAACTGTTTTTT. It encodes CSGWTATNEKLFF. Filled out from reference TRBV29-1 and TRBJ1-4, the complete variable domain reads SAVISQKPSRDICQRGTSLTIQCQVDSQVTMMFWYRQQPGQSLTLIATANQGSEATYESGFVIDKFPISRPNLTFSTLTVSNMSPEDSSIYLCSGWTATNEKLFFGSGTQLSVL.

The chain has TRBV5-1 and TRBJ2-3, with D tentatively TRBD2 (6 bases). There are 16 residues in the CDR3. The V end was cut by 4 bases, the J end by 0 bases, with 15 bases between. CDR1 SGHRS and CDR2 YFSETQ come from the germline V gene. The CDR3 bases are TGCGCCAGCAGCGTATACCCCGGGACTAGCACAGATACGCAGTATTTT. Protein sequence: CASSVYPGTSTDTQYF.

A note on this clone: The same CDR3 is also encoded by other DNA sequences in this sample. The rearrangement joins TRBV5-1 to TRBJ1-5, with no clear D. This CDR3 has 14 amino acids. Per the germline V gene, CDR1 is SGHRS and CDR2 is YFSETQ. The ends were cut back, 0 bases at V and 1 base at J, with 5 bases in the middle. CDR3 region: CASSLDSSNQPQHF. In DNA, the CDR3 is TGCGCCAGCAGCTTGGACAGCAGCAATCAGCCCCAGCATTTT.

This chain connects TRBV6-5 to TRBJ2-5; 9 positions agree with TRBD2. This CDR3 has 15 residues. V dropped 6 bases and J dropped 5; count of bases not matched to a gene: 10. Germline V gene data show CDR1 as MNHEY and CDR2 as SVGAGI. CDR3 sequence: CASRPLAGGPETQYF. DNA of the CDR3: TGTGCCAGCAGACCCCTTGCGGGGGGGCCGGAGACCCAGTACTTC.

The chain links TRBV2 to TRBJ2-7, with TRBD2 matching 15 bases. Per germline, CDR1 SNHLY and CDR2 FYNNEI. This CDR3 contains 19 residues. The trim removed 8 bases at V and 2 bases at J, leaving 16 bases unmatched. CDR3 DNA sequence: TGTGCCAGCTGGGCCTCGGGACTAGCGGGAGGAGACAGGGCCTACGAGCAGTACTTC. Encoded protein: CASWASGLAGGDRAYEQYF.

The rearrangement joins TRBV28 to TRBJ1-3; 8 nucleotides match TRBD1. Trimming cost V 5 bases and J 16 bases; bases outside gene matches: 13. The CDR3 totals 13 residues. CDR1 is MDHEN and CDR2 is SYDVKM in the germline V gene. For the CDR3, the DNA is TGTGCCAGCAGTCTTACCGGATTGGACAGGGCCTATTTT. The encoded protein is CASSLTGLDRAYF.

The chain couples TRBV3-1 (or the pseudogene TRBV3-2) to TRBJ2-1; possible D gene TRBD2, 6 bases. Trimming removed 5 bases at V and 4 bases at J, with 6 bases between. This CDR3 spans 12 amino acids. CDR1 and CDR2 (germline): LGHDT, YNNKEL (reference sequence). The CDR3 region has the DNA TGTGCCAGCAGCGGGGGGTACAATGAGCAGTTCTTC. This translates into CASSGGYNEQFF.

The CDR3 sequence is CATTADRIDYGYTF. DNA for the CDR3: TGTGCCACCACCGCGGACAGGATTGACTATGGCTACACCTTC. The chain is built from TRBV15 and TRBJ1-2; 7 bases match TRBD1. This CDR3 has 14 residues. V trimming: 7 bases; J trimming: 3 bases; junction bases outside the gene matches: 8. Germline CDR1 is LNHNV and CDR2 is YYDKDF (reference sequence).